Detailed here is one TCR beta chain. Its antigen remains unknown. The sample belongs to a study of beta chain features in type 1 diabetes. Study conclusions and caveats: Shortening that was moderate but significant affected the TCRB CDR3s of Type 1 diabetes patients in all four CD4+ subsets.

V trimming: 0 bases; J trimming: 7 bases; junction bases outside the gene matches: 5. This CDR3 has 14 residues. Per the germline V gene, CDR1 is SGHRS and CDR2 is YFSETQ. Isolated RNA was reverse transcribed in full, so expressed TCRB transcripts were sequenced. The repertoire was sequenced with immunoSEQ multiplex PCR; TCRdb's copy has only in-frame clones and lacks some. Of about 470,000 clones listed, approximately 30% are singletons. The sequenced sample was naive CD4+ T cells from blood. This receptor was identified in a man between 18 and 29 years old in good health. The chain is built from TRBV5-1 and TRBJ2-5, with 8 bases that match TRBD1. The CDR3 is CASSLGTGYWTQYF. The DNA for the CDR3 is TGCGCCAGCAGCTTGGGGACAGGGTATTGGACCCAGTACTTC.